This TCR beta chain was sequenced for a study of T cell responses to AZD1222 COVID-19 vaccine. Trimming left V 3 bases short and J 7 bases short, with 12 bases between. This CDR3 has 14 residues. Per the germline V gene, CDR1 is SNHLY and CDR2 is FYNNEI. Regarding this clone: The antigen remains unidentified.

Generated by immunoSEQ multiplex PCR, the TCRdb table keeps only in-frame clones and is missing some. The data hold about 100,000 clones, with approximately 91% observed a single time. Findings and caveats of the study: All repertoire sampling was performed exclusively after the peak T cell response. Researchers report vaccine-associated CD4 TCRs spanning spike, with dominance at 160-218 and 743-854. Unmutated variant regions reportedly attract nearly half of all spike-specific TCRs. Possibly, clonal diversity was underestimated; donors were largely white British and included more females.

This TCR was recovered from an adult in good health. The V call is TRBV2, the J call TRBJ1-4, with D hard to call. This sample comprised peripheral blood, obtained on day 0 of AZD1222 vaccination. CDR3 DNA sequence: TGTGCCAGCAGTGACTTGCCTCGGGGTGAAAAACTGTTTTTT. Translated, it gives CASSDLPRGEKLFF.